The 19 T cell receptor beta chains in this list originate from one sample, sequenced in a study of blood T cell repertoires in COVID-19. Sequencing used immunoSEQ multiplex PCR; TCRdb keeps in-frame clones, though not all of them. The sample holds hundreds of thousands of clones, approximately 91% seen once. Sample: PBMCs or T cells enriched from blood (not recorded which). The receptors stem from a woman aged 25-40 years who had recovered from COVID-19.

The chain carries TRBV12-3 or TRBV12-4 and TRBJ1-1, with D possibly TRBD1 on 5 matching bases. This CDR3 has 12 residues. V gave up 6 bases and J gave up 5 bases, with 10 bases separating them. CDR3 residues: CASRLRVTEAFF. The DNA for the CDR3 is TGTGCCAGCAGACTCAGGGTTACTGAAGCTTTCTTT.

The gene calls are TRBV6-5 and TRBJ1-1; D is possibly TRBD1 (5 bases). There are 15 residues in the CDR3. Looked up from germline, CDR1 is MNHEY and CDR2 is SVGAGI. V lost 5 bases, J lost 6 bases, and 19 bases lay in between. The CDR3 sequence is CASSPWTGGTPEAFF. CDR3 in DNA: TGTGCCAGCAGTCCCTGGACCGGCGGGACCCCTGAAGCTTTCTTT.

In its sample, this clone was seen a few times. The J gene is TRBJ1-2, the V gene TRBV18; the D gene is possibly TRBD1 (5 bases). From germline, CDR1 is KGHSH and CDR2 LQKENI. The CDR3 is made up of 16 amino acids. V gave up 3 bases and J gave up 4 bases, with 18 bases separating them. CDR3: CASSPGGSSAGYGYTF. As DNA, the CDR3 is TGTGCCAGCTCACCCGGGGGGAGCTCCGCCGGCTATGGCTACACCTTC.

J is TRBJ2-3 and V is TRBV11-2, with 8 bases fitting TRBD2. The germline CDR1 and CDR2 sequences are SGHAT and FQNNGV. The CDR3 is made up of 15 amino acids. With 3 bases clipped from V and 3 bases from J, the junction kept 5 bases outside the gene matches. CDR3 loop: CASSFRGGSTDTQYF. In DNA, the CDR3 is TGTGCCAGCAGCTTTCGGGGGGGCAGTACAGATACGCAGTATTTT.

With regard to this clone: In the same sample, other DNA sequences code for this CDR3. The J gene is TRBJ1-2, the V gene TRBV3-1 (or the pseudogene TRBV3-2); tentatively, D is TRBD1 (5 bases). From germline, CDR1 is LGHDT and CDR2 YNNKEL (reference sequence). V lost 1 base, J lost 6 bases, and 9 bases lay in between. The CDR3 totals 13 residues. CDR3 bases: TGTGCCAGCAGCCAAGTTGGAGGGGATGGCTACACCTTC. Translating gives CASSQVGGDGYTF.

V is TRBV4-1 and J is TRBJ2-3; D unclear. The CDR3 consists of 15 residues. The V gene lost 1 base and the J gene lost 4 bases, with 12 bases spanning the gap. Germline V gene sequence: CDR1 MGHRA, CDR2 YSYEKL. Here the CDR3 reads CASSQVGLAADTQYF. The CDR3 DNA is TGCGCCAGCAGCCAAGTGGGTCTTGCGGCAGATACGCAGTATTTT.

This chain connects TRBV27 to TRBJ1-6; D unresolved. This CDR3 comprises 13 residues. The V gene lost 3 bases and the J gene lost 10 bases, with 10 bases spanning the gap. Germline V gene data show CDR1 as MNHEY and CDR2 as SMNVEV (reference sequence). This chain's CDR3 is CASSFRGESPLHF. The CDR3 coding sequence is TGTGCCAGCAGTTTCCGGGGTGAATCACCCCTCCACTTT.

In the case of this clone: A read error may produce the germline difference seen at one junction end. The chain links TRBV28 to TRBJ1-5, with TRBD1 matching over 10 bases. The CDR3 loop spans 15 amino acids. Germline V gene sequence: CDR1 MDHEN, CDR2 SYDVKM. The CDR3 sequence: CASSLWDRGYQPQHF. CDR3 in DNA: TGTGCCAGCAGTCTATGGGACAGGGGATATCAGCCCCAGCATTTT.

The table lists this clone with a count of one. The chain couples TRBV14 to TRBJ2-3; a possible D gene is TRBD2 (5 bases). There are 14 residues in the CDR3. Germline values: CDR1 SGHDN, CDR2 FVKESK. V lost 4 bases and J 3 bases, leaving 11 bases between the germline ends. In DNA, the CDR3 is TGTGCCAGCAGCCCCTACGGGGAAACAGATACGCAGTATTTT. This codes for CASSPYGETDTQYF.

V and J are TRBV28 and TRBJ2-7; possible D gene TRBD1, 5 bases. The germline CDR1 and CDR2 sequences are MDHEN and SYDVKM. Trimming shortened V by 5 bases and J by 0 bases, and 17 bases separated the two germline ends. This CDR3 is 16 amino acids long. The CDR3 loop is CASSPFQGRSSYEQYF. The CDR3 DNA reads as TGTGCCAGCAGTCCTTTCCAGGGAAGAAGCTCCTACGAGCAGTACTTC.

This chain connects TRBV18 to TRBJ1-4; 9 bases align to TRBD1. With V trimmed by 6 bases and J by 5 bases, 4 bases remained unmatched. CDR1 is KGHSH and CDR2 is LQKENI in the germline V gene. The CDR3 covers 14 residues. The CDR3 protein is CASSAGTGNEKLFF. The DNA of the CDR3 is TGTGCCAGCTCGGCCGGGACAGGGAATGAAAAACTGTTTTTT.

The chain couples TRBV28 to TRBJ2-7, with a possible D match to TRBD1 (6 bases). Trimming pared 8 bases from V and 2 bases from J, leaving 13 bases between. The CDR3 is 13 residues long. Germline loops: CDR1 MDHEN, CDR2 SYDVKM. This CDR3 reads CASGGPLPYEQYF. For the CDR3, the DNA is TGTGCCAGCGGGGGCCCCTTACCCTACGAGCAGTACTTC.

Only a few counts were recorded for this clone. The chain carries TRBV28 and TRBJ2-3; the match to TRBD2 covers 10 bases. The CDR3 spans 22 residues. Per the germline V gene, CDR1 is MDHEN and CDR2 is SYDVKM. The junction had 26 bases not matched to a gene; V was cut back by 5 bases and J by 3 bases. The CDR3 region is CASSSPIISSGSGETGTDTQYF. DNA for the CDR3: TGTGCCAGCAGTAGTCCCATCATATCTAGCGGGAGTGGGGAGACGGGGACAGATACGCAGTATTTT.

The gene calls are TRBV2 and TRBJ1-2; 8 positions agree with TRBD1. CDR1 and CDR2 from the germline V gene are SNHLY and FYNNEI. The CDR3 spans 13 residues. Germline trimming cut 10 bases from V and 0 bases from J; bases unmatched to any gene: 4. In DNA, the CDR3 is TGTGCCACGACAGGGGTGGCTAACTATGGCTACACCTTC. Protein: CATTGVANYGYTF.

This chain uses TRBV5-1 with TRBJ2-5, with a possible D match to TRBD1 (6 bases). V lost 4 bases, J lost 5 bases, and 9 bases lay in between. The CDR3 spans 12 residues. Germline V gene sequence: CDR1 SGHRS, CDR2 YFSETQ. The CDR3 region has the DNA TGCGCCAGCAGCAACAGGGCCGAGACCCAGTACTTC. Translation: CASSNRAETQYF. The full variable domain, completed using reference TRBV5-1 and TRBJ2-5, is KAGVTQTPRYLIKTRGQQVTLSCSPISGHRSVSWYQQTPGQGLQFLFEYFSETQRNKGNFPGRFSGRQFSNSRSEMNVSTLELGDSALYLCASSNRAETQYFGPGTRLLVL.

The V gene is TRBV4-2, the J gene TRBJ1-5; 9 bases line up with TRBD1. There are 15 residues in the CDR3. The junction had 3 bases not matched to a gene; V was cut back by 0 bases and J by 6 bases. CDR1 and CDR2 from the germline V gene are LGHNA and YNFKEQ. The CDR3 sequence: CASSQDGTGFQPQHF. CDR3 bases: TGTGCCAGCAGCCAAGATGGGACAGGGTTTCAGCCCCAGCATTTT.

V is TRBV6-2 or TRBV6-3 and J is TRBJ1-5, with a weak D call TRBD1 (6 bases). V was shortened by 2 bases and J by 6 bases, with 8 bases between the two germline ends. This CDR3 is built from 13 residues. Looked up from germline, CDR1 is MNHEY and CDR2 is SVGEGT. The CDR3, as DNA: TGTGCCAGCAGTTACCTCAGGGGTCAGCCCCAGCATTTT. Its protein is CASSYLRGQPQHF.

The chain joins TRBV4-1 to TRBJ2-1; the D gene is possibly TRBD1 (5 bases). Trimming shortened V by 5 bases and J by 6 bases, and 14 bases separated the two germline ends. Per germline, CDR1 MGHRA and CDR2 YSYEKL. The CDR3 runs 14 residues. The CDR3 sequence: CASSSRQQANEQFF. DNA for the CDR3: TGCGCCAGCAGCTCCCGACAGCAAGCCAATGAGCAGTTCTTC.

This clone was counted once. V gene TRBV27 combines with J gene TRBJ1-5; no reliable D call. Germline CDR1 is MNHEY and CDR2 is SMNVEV (reference sequence). V dropped 10 bases and J dropped 13 bases, with 20 bases sitting between them. The CDR3 length is 12 residues. The CDR3 spells CATISGQKIQHF. In DNA, the CDR3 is TGTGCCACCATTAGTGGGCAGAAAATTCAGCATTTT.